What follows describes a single TCR beta chain. Its target is unknown. These data originate in a study of blood T cells in healthy people across ages. Trimming left V 5 bases short and J 11 bases short, with 24 bases between. The CDR3 contains 15 residues. The V gene's germline CDR1 is MGHDK and CDR2 SYGVNS. A second about 6 to 12 cycle PCR used barcoded and J-beta primers. Each single sample gave us at least 3 million CDR3-containing paired-end reads. One entry per CDR3 protein, called by TCRdb with MiXCR from the 5' RACE reads. The table lists about a million distinct CDR3 sequences, 35% to 40% of them singletons. Findings of the study overall: PBMCs were not sorted, which prevented a conclusive comparison of naive versus antigen-experienced cells.

The sequence was collected from a man younger than 30 in good health. Specimen: blood. The V gene is TRBV25-1, the J gene TRBJ2-5; tentatively, D is TRBD1 (5 bases). The CDR3 DNA is TGTGCCAGCAGTAACGCCGCGACAGATTACAATGAGCAGTACTTC. Translated: CASSNAATDYNEQYF.